This paragraph covers one T cell receptor beta chain sequence. This entry comes from a study of blood T cell repertoires in COVID-19. Overall study context: From T cells, B-cell-depleted T cells, or PBMCs came the material, which was cDNA or gDNA.

The germline V gene encodes CDR1 MNHEY and CDR2 SMNVEV (reference sequence). CDR3 length equals 18 residues. With 9 bases clipped from V and 7 bases from J, the junction kept 21 bases outside the gene matches. As processed by the authors: The authors estimated nucleated cell counts from reference gene primer amplification. Assay used: immunoSEQ multiplex PCR; TCRdb lists only in-frame clones, some missing. V and J calls and clone size follow that table, whereas D and trimming were derived from the DNA. The sample consists of around 450,000 clones, more than 85% of them appearing once. The gene calls are TRBV27 and TRBJ2-3, with TRBD2 matching over 11 bases. Source material: peripheral blood. This clonotype originated in a woman younger than 45 with acute or convalescent COVID-19. The CDR3 DNA reads TGTGCCAGTCTCAAAACACATAGCGGGGGGGACCTCCGCTATACGCAGTATTTT. Protein sequence: CASLKTHSGGDLRYTQYF.